This T cell receptor (beta chain) derives from a study of human T cells and chemical hapten exposure. This clonotype appeared a few times. The CDR3 spans 14 residues. V lost 0 bases, J lost 6 bases, and 13 bases lay in between. Germline V gene lookup returns CDR1 SGHRS and CDR2 YFSETQ. TCRdb fed the RACE reads into MiXCR, producing one record per CDR3 protein. The sample carries 150,000 to 200,000 distinct CDR3 sequences, more than 14% recorded once. The time point is: patch test 1, 2 weeks after DPC sensitization. The treatment was: therapeutic diphenylcyclopropenone sensitization with weekly scalp DPC.

The rearrangement joins TRBV5-1 to TRBJ2-7; D is unresolved. The TCR originated in a woman in her 30s with alopecia areata. Some clones in this sample may be carry-over from other donors' samples. Sequencing was performed on whole blood, taken in connection with sensitization to the hapten diphenylcyclopropenone (DPC). For the CDR3, the DNA is TGCGCCAGCAGCTTGGGAAGTAAGGTAGCCGAGCAGTACTTC. The encoded protein is CASSLGSKVAEQYF.